The clone carrying this T cell receptor (beta chain) appeared a single time. Its antigen is not known. This CDR3 region has 16 residues. V lost 1 base, J lost 3 bases, and 2 bases stayed unmatched. Germline V gene lookup returns CDR1 LGHNA and CDR2 YSLEER. The data derive from a study of cytomegalovirus exposure and HLA in healthy donors. Study as a whole: Of all 398 donors who were genotyped, under 90% belonged to the Caucasian-associated ancestry cluster.

PCR employed 60 Vbeta and 13 Jbeta primers. Measured with immunoSEQ multiplex PCR; TCRdb has only the in-frame clones, and not every one. The sample holds some 57,000 clones; 70% to 75% are singletons and the top ten take 4.5% to 6%. Points from the study as a whole: The study flagged about 150 TCR beta chains as cytomegalovirus-associated. Upon later analysis, HLA-associated TCR beta chains proved more clonally expanded than other, equally common chains.

This TCR was recovered from a woman aged 25 to 39 in good health and CMV-seronegative. The chain uses TRBV4-3 and TRBJ2-1; 11 positions agree with TRBD2. The material sequenced was PBMCs. CDR3 residues: CASSQAGTSGYNEQFF. CDR3 coding DNA: TGCGCCAGCAGCCAAGCGGGGACTAGCGGCTACAATGAGCAGTTCTTC.